This T cell receptor (beta chain) was identified during a study of tumor and adjacent non-tumor tissue in lung cancer. For the study at large: Patients comprised eleven to twelve adenocarcinoma, a couple of squamous cell carcinoma and 1 small cell lung cancer. On average, productive TCRbeta reads reached about 4 million per sample. Study outcomes and limitations: In normal lung, the top 100 clones were significantly more dominant than in tumor.

The template was RNA from unsorted bulk tissue. With regard to this clonotype: Its antigen is undetermined.

The library came from three nested PCR rounds adapted from ARM-PCR protocols. TCRdb re-derived calls from the multiplex PCR reads in MiXCR, one entry per CDR3 protein. The table records 60,000 to 85,000 distinct CDR3 sequences, 65% to 90% of them present only once. CDR3 size: 18 residues. V shed 5 bases and J shed 8 bases, with 27 bases lying between them. Germline lookup yields CDR1 SGHVS and CDR2 FQNEAQ. The V call is TRBV7-8, the J call TRBJ1-4; perhaps TRBD1 as D (6 bases). Sequencing was done on a sample of lung tumor tissue. The sequence derives from a woman aged 45-65 years with non-small cell lung cancer. CDR3 protein: CASSARGALLPVGEKLFF. The DNA for the CDR3 is TGTGCCAGCAGCGCGCGGGGGGCTCTTCTCCCGGTAGGGGAAAAACTGTTTTTT. Filled out from reference TRBV7-8 and TRBJ1-4, the complete variable domain reads GAGVSQSPRYKVAKRGQDVALRCDPISGHVSLFWYQQALGQGPEFLTYFQNEAQLDKSGLPSDRFFAERPEGSVSTLKIQRTQQEDSAVYLCASSARGALLPVGEKLFFGSGTQLSVL.